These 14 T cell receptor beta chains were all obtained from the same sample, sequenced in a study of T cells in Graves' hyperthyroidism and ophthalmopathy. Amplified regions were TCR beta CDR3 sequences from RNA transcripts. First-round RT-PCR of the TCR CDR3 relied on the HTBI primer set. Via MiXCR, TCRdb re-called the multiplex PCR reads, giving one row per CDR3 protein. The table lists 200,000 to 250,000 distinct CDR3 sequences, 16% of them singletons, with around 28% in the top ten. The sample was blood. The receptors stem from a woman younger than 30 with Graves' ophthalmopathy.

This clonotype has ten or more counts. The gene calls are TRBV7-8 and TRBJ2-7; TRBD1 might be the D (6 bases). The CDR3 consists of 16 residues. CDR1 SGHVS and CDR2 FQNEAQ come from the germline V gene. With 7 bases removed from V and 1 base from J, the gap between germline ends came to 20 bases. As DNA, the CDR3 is TGTGCCAGCACCCTAACCTCTGGACAGTTTTCCTACGAGCAGTACTTC. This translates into CASTLTSGQFSYEQYF.

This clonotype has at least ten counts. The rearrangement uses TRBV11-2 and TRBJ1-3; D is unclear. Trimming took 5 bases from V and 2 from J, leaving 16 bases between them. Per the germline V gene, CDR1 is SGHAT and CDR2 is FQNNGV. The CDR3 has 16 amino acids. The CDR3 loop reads CASSPYPTATGNTIYF. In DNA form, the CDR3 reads TGTGCCAGCAGCCCCTACCCCACGGCAACTGGAAACACCATATATTTT.

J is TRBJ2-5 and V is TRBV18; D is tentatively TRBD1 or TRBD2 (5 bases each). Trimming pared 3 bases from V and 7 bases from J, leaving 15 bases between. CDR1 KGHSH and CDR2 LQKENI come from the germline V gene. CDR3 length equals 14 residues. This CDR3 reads CASSPGPKLGTQYF. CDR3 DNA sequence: TGTGCCAGCTCACCGGGACCGAAGCTGGGGACCCAGTACTTC. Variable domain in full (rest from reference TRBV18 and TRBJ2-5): NAGVMQNPRHLVRRRGQEARLRCSPMKGHSHVYWYRQLPEEGLKFMVYLQKENIIDESGMPKERFSAEFPKEGPSILRIQQVVRGDSAAYFCASSPGPKLGTQYFGPGTRLLVL.

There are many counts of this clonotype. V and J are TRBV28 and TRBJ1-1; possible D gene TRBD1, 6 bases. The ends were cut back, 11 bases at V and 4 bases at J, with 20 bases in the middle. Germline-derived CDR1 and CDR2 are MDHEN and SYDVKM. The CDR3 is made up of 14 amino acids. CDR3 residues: CASENGGPSTEAFF. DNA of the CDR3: TGTGCCTCCGAGAACGGGGGGCCGAGCACTGAAGCTTTCTTT.

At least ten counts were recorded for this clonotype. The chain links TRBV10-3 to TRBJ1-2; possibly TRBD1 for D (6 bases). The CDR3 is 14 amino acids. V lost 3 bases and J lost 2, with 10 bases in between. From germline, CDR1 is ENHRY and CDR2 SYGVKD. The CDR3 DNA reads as TGTGCCATCAGTGATCACGGACAGAACTATGGCTACACCTTC. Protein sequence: CAISDHGQNYGYTF.

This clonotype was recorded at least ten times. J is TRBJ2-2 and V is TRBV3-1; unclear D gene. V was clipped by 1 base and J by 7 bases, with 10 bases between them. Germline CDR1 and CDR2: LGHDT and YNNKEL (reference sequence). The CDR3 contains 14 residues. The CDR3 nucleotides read TGTGCCAGCAGCCAAGTTGTGAGTAACGGGGAGCTGTTTTTT. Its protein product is CASSQVVSNGELFF.

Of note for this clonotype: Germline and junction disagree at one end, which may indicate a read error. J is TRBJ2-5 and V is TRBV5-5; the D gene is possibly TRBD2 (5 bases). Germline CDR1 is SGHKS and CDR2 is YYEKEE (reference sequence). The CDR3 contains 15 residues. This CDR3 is CASSQGRWEKATQYF. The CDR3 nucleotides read TGCGCCAGCAGCCAAGGACGATGGGAGAAGGCGACCCAGTACTTC. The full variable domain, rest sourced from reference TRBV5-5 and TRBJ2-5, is DAGVTQSPTHLIKTRGQQVTLRCSPISGHKSVSWYQQVLGQGPQFIFQYYEKEERGRGNFPDRFSARQFPNYSSELNVNALLLGDSALYLCASSQGRWEKATQYFGPGTRLLVL.

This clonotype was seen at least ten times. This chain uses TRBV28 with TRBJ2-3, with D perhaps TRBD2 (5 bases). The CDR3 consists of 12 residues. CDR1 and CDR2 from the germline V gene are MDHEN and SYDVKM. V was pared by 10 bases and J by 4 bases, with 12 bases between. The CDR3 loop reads CATLGGPDTQYF. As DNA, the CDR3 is TGTGCCACCCTAGGAGGCCCAGATACGCAGTATTTT.

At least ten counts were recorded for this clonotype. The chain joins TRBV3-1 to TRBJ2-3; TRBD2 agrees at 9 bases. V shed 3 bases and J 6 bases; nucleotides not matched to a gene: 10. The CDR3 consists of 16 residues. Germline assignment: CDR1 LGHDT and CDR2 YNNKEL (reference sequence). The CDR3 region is CASSQRARGGSDTQYF. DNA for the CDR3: TGTGCCAGCAGCCAGCGGGCGCGGGGGGGCTCCGATACGCAGTATTTT.

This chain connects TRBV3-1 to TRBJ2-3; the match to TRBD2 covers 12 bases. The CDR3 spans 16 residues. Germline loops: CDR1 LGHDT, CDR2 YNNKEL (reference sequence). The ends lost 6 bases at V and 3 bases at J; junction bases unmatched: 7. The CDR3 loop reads CASRGGLAGRTDTQYF. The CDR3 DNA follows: TGTGCCAGCAGGGGGGGACTAGCGGGCCGTACAGATACGCAGTATTTT.

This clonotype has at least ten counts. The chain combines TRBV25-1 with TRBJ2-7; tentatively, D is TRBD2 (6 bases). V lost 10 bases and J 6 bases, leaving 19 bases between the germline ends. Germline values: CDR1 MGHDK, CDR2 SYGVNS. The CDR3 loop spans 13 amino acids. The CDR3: CATRGTGVGEQYF. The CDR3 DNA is TGTGCCACCAGAGGGACGGGAGTTGGCGAGCAGTACTTC.

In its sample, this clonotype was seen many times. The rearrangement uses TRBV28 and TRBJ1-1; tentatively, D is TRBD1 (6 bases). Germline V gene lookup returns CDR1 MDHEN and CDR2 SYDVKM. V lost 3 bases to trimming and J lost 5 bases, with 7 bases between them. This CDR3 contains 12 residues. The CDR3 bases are TGTGCCAGCAGTTTTACAGGGACTGAAGCTTTCTTT. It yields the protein CASSFTGTEAFF.

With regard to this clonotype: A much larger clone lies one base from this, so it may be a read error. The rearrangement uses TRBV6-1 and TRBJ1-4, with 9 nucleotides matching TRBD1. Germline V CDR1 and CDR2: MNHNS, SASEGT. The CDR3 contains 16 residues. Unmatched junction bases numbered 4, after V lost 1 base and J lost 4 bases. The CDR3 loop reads CASSEGGTGSNEKLFF. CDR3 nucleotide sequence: TGTGCCAGCAGTGAAGGGGGGACAGGGAGTAATGAAAAACTGTTTTTT.

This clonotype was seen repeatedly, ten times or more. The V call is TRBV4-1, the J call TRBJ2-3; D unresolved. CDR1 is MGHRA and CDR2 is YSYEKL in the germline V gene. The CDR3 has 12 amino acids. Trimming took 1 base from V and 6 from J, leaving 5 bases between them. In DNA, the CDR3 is TGCGCCAGCAGCCAAGCCTTGGATACGCAGTATTTT. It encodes CASSQALDTQYF.